This is a list of T cell receptor beta chains from one sample in a study of cytomegalovirus exposure and HLA in healthy donors. Sequenced by immunoSEQ multiplex PCR; TCRdb stores in-frame clones only, minus some. The table has more than 150,000 clones, 65% to 90% seen once. Sequencing was carried out using PBMCs. The receptors come from a girl aged 2-10 years in good health and CMV-seropositive. Both conserved end residues are part of each CDR3. Each record gives: J gene, clone size, D gene, V gene, CDR3 protein, CDR3 DNA. D genes are given only for firm matches. For some rows the clone size is stated as once, few or many, or as a class when expanded; others skip it.

j_gene: TRBJ1-2; abundance: NA; d_gene: NA; v_gene: TRBV7-3; CDR3aa: CASSLRAGHGYTF; CDR3nt: TGTGCCAGCAGCTTAAGGGCAGGGCATGGCTACACCTTC
j_gene: TRBJ2-1; abundance: once; d_gene: NA; v_gene: TRBV6-6; CDR3aa: CASGAAHEQFF; CDR3nt: TGTGCCAGCGGAGCAGCCCATGAGCAGTTCTTC
j_gene: TRBJ1-1; abundance: NA; d_gene: NA; v_gene: TRBV10-1; CDR3aa: CASSAPLTAPRAEAFF; CDR3nt: TGCGCCAGCAGTGCGCCCCTGACAGCACCTCGGGCTGAAGCTTTCTTT
j_gene: TRBJ1-6; abundance: NA; d_gene: NA; v_gene: TRBV19; CDR3aa: CASGSHGFNSPLHF; CDR3nt: TGTGCCAGTGGTTCTCACGGGTTTAATTCACCCCTCCACTTT
j_gene: TRBJ2-2; abundance: few; d_gene: TRBD2; v_gene: TRBV5-1; CDR3aa: CASSPYTSGSSTGELFF; CDR3nt: TGCGCCAGCAGCCCATACACTAGCGGGAGTTCCACCGGGGAGCTGTTTTTT
j_gene: TRBJ1-2; abundance: NA; d_gene: NA; v_gene: TRBV6-1; CDR3aa: CASSAPGAGGYTF; CDR3nt: TGTGCCAGCAGTGCCCCGGGAGCTGGGGGCTACACCTTC
j_gene: TRBJ1-5; abundance: NA; d_gene: TRBD1; v_gene: TRBV28; CDR3aa: CASSLGTGSYQPQHF; CDR3nt: TGTGCCAGCAGTTTAGGGACAGGGAGTTATCAGCCCCAGCATTTT
j_gene: TRBJ1-5; abundance: NA; d_gene: NA; v_gene: TRBV27; CDR3aa: CASSLPGQPQHF; CDR3nt: TGTGCCAGCAGTTTGCCGGGGCAGCCCCAGCATTTT
j_gene: TRBJ1-1; abundance: NA; d_gene: TRBD1; v_gene: TRBV14; CDR3aa: CASSQQGTGGSRTEAFF; CDR3nt: TGTGCCAGCAGCCAACAAGGGACAGGGGGCTCGAGGACTGAAGCTTTCTTT
j_gene: TRBJ1-3; abundance: NA; d_gene: NA; v_gene: TRBV28; CDR3aa: CASSPRRFYTGNHPF; CDR3nt: TGTGCCAGCAGTCCCAGACGATTTTATACAGGCAACCACCCTTTT
j_gene: TRBJ1-1; abundance: few; d_gene: TRBD1; v_gene: TRBV4-1; CDR3aa: CASNTGGASVNTEAFF; CDR3nt: TGCGCCAGCAACACAGGGGGCGCGAGTGTGAACACTGAAGCTTTCTTT
j_gene: TRBJ2-1; abundance: few; d_gene: TRBD2; v_gene: TRBV5-1; CDR3aa: CASSPWGGAPYNEQFF; CDR3nt: TGCGCCAGCAGCCCCTGGGGGGGAGCCCCCTACAATGAGCAGTTCTTC
j_gene: TRBJ2-5; abundance: NA; d_gene: NA; v_gene: TRBV11-3; CDR3aa: CASSATQVYETQYF; CDR3nt: TGTGCCAGCAGTGCTACTCAGGTTTACGAGACCCAGTACTTC
j_gene: TRBJ2-1; abundance: NA; d_gene: TRBD1; v_gene: TRBV28; CDR3aa: CASSLTGQGYNEQFF; CDR3nt: TGTGCCAGCAGTTTGACGGGACAGGGCTACAATGAGCAGTTCTTC
j_gene: TRBJ2-5; abundance: NA; d_gene: NA; v_gene: TRBV25-1; CDR3aa: CASSPQEGPRKEQYF; CDR3nt: TGTGCCAGCAGCCCCCAGGAGGGGCCGCGGAAGGAGCAGTACTTC
j_gene: TRBJ2-1; abundance: few; d_gene: TRBD1; v_gene: TRBV2; CDR3aa: CASSVPAGGVGDNEQFF; CDR3nt: TGTGCCAGCAGTGTCCCGGCAGGGGGTGTAGGTGACAATGAGCAGTTCTTC
j_gene: TRBJ1-4; abundance: NA; d_gene: TRBD1; v_gene: TRBV13; CDR3aa: CASSPRTGGNEKLFF; CDR3nt: TGTGCCAGCAGCCCGAGGACAGGGGGTAATGAAAAACTGTTTTTT
j_gene: TRBJ1-6; abundance: NA; d_gene: TRBD1; v_gene: TRBV2; CDR3aa: CASSEKGQGRPLHF; CDR3nt: TGTGCCAGCAGTGAAAAGGGACAGGGGAGACCCCTCCACTTT
j_gene: TRBJ1-1; abundance: NA; d_gene: NA; v_gene: TRBV2; CDR3aa: CAGKTDFTEAFF; CDR3nt: TGTGCCGGTAAGACGGACTTCACTGAAGCTTTCTTT
j_gene: TRBJ2-2; abundance: NA; d_gene: NA; v_gene: TRBV25-1; CDR3aa: CASSLGAGNGELFF; CDR3nt: TGTGCCAGCAGTCTGGGGGCGGGTAACGGGGAGCTGTTTTTT
j_gene: TRBJ2-7; abundance: few; d_gene: NA; v_gene: TRBV4-1; CDR3aa: CASSIGGVYEQYF; CDR3nt: TGCGCCAGCAGTATAGGGGGAGTCTACGAGCAGTACTTC
j_gene: TRBJ1-2; abundance: NA; d_gene: NA; v_gene: TRBV5-1; CDR3aa: CASSLEADSKGYTF; CDR3nt: TGCGCCAGCAGCTTGGAGGCAGACTCTAAGGGCTACACCTTC
j_gene: TRBJ1-1; abundance: NA; d_gene: NA; v_gene: TRBV19; CDR3aa: CASQNQGQKNTEAFF; CDR3nt: TGTGCCAGCCAAAACCAGGGACAAAAGAACACTGAAGCTTTCTTT
j_gene: TRBJ2-5; abundance: NA; d_gene: TRBD1; v_gene: TRBV10-3; CDR3aa: CAISGTGDLQETQYF; CDR3nt: TGTGCCATCAGTGGGACAGGGGATCTACAAGAGACCCAGTACTTC
j_gene: TRBJ2-7; abundance: NA; d_gene: NA; v_gene: TRBV6-1; CDR3aa: CASRDSLEQYF; CDR3nt: TGTGCCAGCAGAGACTCATTGGAGCAGTACTTC
j_gene: TRBJ2-3; abundance: NA; d_gene: TRBD2; v_gene: TRBV9; CDR3aa: CASSTQGLGADTQYF; CDR3nt: TGTGCCAGCAGCACACAGGGACTAGGCGCAGATACGCAGTATTTT
j_gene: TRBJ2-1; abundance: NA; d_gene: NA; v_gene: TRBV10-3; CDR3aa: CAISESGRFHNEQFF; CDR3nt: TGTGCCATCAGTGAGTCGGGGAGGTTCCACAATGAGCAGTTCTTC
j_gene: TRBJ2-1; abundance: NA; d_gene: TRBD2; v_gene: TRBV28; CDR3aa: CASSPLGGSGGEQFF; CDR3nt: TGTGCCAGCAGTCCCTTAGGCGGGAGTGGGGGTGAGCAGTTCTTC
j_gene: TRBJ1-1; abundance: few; d_gene: NA; v_gene: TRBV2; CDR3aa: CASSATGMNTEAFF; CDR3nt: TGTGCCAGCAGTGCGACAGGCATGAACACTGAAGCTTTCTTT
j_gene: TRBJ1-4; abundance: NA; d_gene: TRBD1; v_gene: TRBV15; CDR3aa: CATSRGTGGNEKLFF; CDR3nt: TGTGCCACCAGCAGAGGGACAGGGGGTAATGAAAAACTGTTTTTT
j_gene: TRBJ2-1; abundance: NA; d_gene: TRBD2; v_gene: TRBV11-2; CDR3aa: CASSLVAGRGNEQFF; CDR3nt: TGTGCCAGCAGCTTAGTGGCCGGGAGGGGCAATGAGCAGTTCTTC
j_gene: TRBJ2-3; abundance: NA; d_gene: TRBD2; v_gene: TRBV19; CDR3aa: CASSISTSGRADTQYF; CDR3nt: TGTGCCAGTAGTATCTCCACTAGCGGGAGGGCAGATACGCAGTATTTT
j_gene: TRBJ1-5; abundance: NA; d_gene: NA; v_gene: TRBV19; CDR3aa: CASSIVWADSNQPQHF; CDR3nt: TGTGCCAGTAGTATAGTCTGGGCAGATAGCAATCAGCCCCAGCATTTT
j_gene: TRBJ1-3; abundance: NA; d_gene: NA; v_gene: TRBV11-3; CDR3aa: CASSLDYGGSSGNTIYF; CDR3nt: TGTGCCAGCAGCTTAGATTACGGGGGTTCCTCTGGAAACACCATATATTTT
j_gene: TRBJ1-2; abundance: NA; d_gene: NA; v_gene: TRBV10-3; CDR3aa: CAISESSGIGYTF; CDR3nt: TGTGCCATCAGTGAGTCGTCCGGGATTGGCTACACCTTC
j_gene: TRBJ1-1; abundance: NA; d_gene: TRBD1; v_gene: TRBV28; CDR3aa: CASRPAGQAQNTEAFF; CDR3nt: TGTGCCAGCAGGCCAGCGGGACAGGCACAGAACACTGAAGCTTTCTTT